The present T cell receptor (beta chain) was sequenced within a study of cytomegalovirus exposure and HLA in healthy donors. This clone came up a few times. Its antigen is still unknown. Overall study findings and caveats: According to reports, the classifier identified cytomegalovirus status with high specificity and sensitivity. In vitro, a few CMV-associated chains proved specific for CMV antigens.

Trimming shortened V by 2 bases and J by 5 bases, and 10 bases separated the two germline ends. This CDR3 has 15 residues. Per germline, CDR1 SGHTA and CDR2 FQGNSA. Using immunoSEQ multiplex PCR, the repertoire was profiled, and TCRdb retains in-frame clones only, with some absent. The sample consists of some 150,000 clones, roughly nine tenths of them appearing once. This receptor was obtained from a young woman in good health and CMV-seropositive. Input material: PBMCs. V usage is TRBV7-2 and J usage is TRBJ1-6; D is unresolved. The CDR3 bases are TGTGCCAGCAGCTTAAGAGGGATGAATAATTCACCCCTCCACTTT. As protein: CASSLRGMNNSPLHF.